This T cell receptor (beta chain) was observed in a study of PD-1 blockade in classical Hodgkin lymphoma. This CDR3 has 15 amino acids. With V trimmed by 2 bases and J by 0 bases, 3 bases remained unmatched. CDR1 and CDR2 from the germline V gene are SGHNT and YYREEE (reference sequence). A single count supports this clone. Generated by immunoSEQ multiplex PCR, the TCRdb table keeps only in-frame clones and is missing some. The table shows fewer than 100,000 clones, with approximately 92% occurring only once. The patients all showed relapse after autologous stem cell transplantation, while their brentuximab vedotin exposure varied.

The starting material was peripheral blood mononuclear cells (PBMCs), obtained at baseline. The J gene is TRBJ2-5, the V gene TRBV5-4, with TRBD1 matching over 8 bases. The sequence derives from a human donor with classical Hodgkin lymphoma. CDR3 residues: CASSFPGGDQETQYF. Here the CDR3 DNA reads TGTGCCAGCAGCTTTCCAGGGGGCGACCAAGAGACCCAGTACTTC.